A selection of T cell receptor beta chains follows, all from one sample in a study of cytomegalovirus exposure and HLA in healthy donors. Measured with immunoSEQ multiplex PCR; TCRdb has only the in-frame clones, and not every one. The table has some 67,000 clones, roughly 80% seen once. Material for sequencing was PBMCs. The receptor set was obtained from a woman aged 25 to 39 in good health and CMV-seronegative. The CDR3 runs from the conserved cysteine through the conserved F or W.

TRBJ2-4	TRBV11-2	CASSLRPRGKNIQYF
TRBJ2-1	TRBV6-6	CASSPTTGSYNEQFF
TRBJ1-1	TRBV5-4	CASSWTVSNTEAFF
TRBJ2-2	TRBV6-5	CASRRANTGELFF
TRBJ1-6	TRBV18	CASSLGTGSHNSPLHF
TRBJ1-1	TRBV9	CASSVEVGPGTEAFF
TRBJ1-1	TRBV4-1	CASSNTGNTEAFF
TRBJ2-7	TRBV28	CASSPNRDWSEQYF
TRBJ2-7	TRBV28	CASSPRQSYEQYF
TRBJ2-1	TRBV4-2	CASSQETGGGYNEQFF
TRBJ1-6	TRBV5-6	CASSLFPGSYNSPLHF